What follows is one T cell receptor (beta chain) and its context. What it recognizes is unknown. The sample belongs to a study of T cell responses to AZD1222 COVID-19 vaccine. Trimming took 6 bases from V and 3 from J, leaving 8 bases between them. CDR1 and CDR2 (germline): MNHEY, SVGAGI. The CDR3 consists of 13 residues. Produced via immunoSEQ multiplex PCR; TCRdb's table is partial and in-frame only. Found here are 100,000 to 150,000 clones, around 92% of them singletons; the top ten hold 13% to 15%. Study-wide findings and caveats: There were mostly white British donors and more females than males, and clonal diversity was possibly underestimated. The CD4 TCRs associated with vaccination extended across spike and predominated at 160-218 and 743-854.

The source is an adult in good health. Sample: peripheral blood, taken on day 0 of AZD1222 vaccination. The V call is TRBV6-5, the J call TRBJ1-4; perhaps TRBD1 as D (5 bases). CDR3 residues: CASSLTANEKLFF. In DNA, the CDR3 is TGTGCCAGCAGCTTGACAGCTAATGAAAAACTGTTTTTT.